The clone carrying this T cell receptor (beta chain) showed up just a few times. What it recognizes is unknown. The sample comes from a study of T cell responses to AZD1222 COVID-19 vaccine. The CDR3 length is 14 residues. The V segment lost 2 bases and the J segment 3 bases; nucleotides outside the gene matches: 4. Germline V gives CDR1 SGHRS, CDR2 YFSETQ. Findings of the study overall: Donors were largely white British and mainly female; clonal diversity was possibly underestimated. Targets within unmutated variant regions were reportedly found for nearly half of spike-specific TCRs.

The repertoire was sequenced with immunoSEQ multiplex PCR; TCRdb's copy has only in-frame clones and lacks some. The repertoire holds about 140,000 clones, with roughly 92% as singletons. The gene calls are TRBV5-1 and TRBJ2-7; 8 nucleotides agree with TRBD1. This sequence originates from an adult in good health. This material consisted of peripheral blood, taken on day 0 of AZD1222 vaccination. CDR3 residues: CASSFRTGSYEQYF. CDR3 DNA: TGCGCCAGCAGCTTCCGGACAGGGAGCTACGAGCAGTACTTC.